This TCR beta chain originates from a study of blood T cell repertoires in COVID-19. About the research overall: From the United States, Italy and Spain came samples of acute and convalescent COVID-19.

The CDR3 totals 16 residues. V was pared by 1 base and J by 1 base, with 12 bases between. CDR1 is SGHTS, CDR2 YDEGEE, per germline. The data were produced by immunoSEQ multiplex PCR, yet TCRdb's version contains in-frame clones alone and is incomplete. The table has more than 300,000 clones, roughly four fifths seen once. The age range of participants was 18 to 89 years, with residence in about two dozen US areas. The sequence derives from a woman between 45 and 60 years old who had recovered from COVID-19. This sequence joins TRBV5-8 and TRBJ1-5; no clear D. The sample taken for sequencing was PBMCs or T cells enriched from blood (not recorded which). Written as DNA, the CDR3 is TGTGCCAGCAGCTTGTTTTCAGGCATCAGCAATCAGCCCCAGCATTTT. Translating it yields CASSLFSGISNQPQHF.